This T cell receptor beta chain was captured in a study of T cell repertoires in cytomegalovirus infection. Background on the study: As its CMV epitopes, the study selected recently identified HLA-C-restricted and well-studied HLA-B-restricted targets. CMV infection and matching HLA type were both indicated by public TCR beta signatures.

CDR1 and CDR2 (germline): SEHNR, FQNEAQ (reference sequence). With V trimmed by 4 bases and J by 2 bases, 2 bases remained unmatched. This CDR3 has 13 amino acids. Concerning this clonotype: Its antigen is unknown.

Each CDR3 protein is one row after TCRdb ran MiXCR on the reads. Counted here are about 830,000 distinct CDR3 sequences, around a third occurring once; the ten biggest clones make up 12%. Notes on the study in general: Adding up the frequency of public TCR beta families identified people who carried CMV plus the relevant HLA. The study found HLA-C-restricted CMV-specific TCR beta clonotypes dominating the ex vivo response.

Sequenced here: cultured CD8+ T cells from PBMCs, sampled from culture after CMV antigen stimulation. The TCR comes from a human donor in good health (CMV status not recorded). Some clones in this sample may be carry-over from other donors' samples. The chain has TRBV7-9 and TRBJ2-7; 7 nucleotides agree with TRBD1. CDR3 residues: CASSSDRPYEQYF. The CDR3 DNA reads TGTGCCAGCAGCTCGGACAGGCCCTACGAGCAGTACTTC.